The clone carrying this T cell receptor (beta chain) was recorded only once. These data originate in a study of blood T cell repertoires in COVID-19. The wider study: From the United States, Italy and Spain came samples of acute and convalescent COVID-19. From T cells, B-cell-depleted T cells, or PBMCs came the material, which was cDNA or gDNA.

Methods used by the authors: Estimates of nucleated cell counts were drawn from the amplification of reference gene primers. TCRdb's copy holds only in-frame clones and misses some; the assay was immunoSEQ multiplex PCR. V and J calls and clone size are those listed in that table; D and trimming were worked out from the DNA. Here the sample spans over 100,000 clones, 80% to 90% being singletons. The CDR3 has 17 amino acids. Germline lookup yields CDR1 MNHNY and CDR2 SVGAGI (reference sequence). The ends were cut back, 5 bases at V and 3 bases at J, with 20 bases in the middle. The receptor was isolated from a human donor with acute or convalescent COVID-19. The donor label of this sample is uncertain. Sequences were obtained from peripheral blood. The chain employs TRBV6-6 and TRBJ1-5; D call uncertain. The CDR3 nucleotides are TGTGCCAGCAGTCAAACCCGGGAGTCGCTTGTCAATCAGCCCCAGCATTTT. This encodes CASSQTRESLVNQPQHF.